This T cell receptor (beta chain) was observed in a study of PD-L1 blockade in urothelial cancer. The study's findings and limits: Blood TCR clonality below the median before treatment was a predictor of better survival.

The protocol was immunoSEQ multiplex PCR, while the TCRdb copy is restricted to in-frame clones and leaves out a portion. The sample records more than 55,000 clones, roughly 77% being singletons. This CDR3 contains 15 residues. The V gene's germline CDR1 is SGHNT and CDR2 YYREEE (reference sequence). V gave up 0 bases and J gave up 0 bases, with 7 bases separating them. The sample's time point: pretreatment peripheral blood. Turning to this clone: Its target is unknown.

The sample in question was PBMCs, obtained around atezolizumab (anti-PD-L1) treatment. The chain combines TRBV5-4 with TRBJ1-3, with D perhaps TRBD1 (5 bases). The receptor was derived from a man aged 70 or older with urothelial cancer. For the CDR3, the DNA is TGTGCCAGCAGCTTGGCGGGGGGCTCTGGAAACACCATATATTTT. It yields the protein CASSLAGGSGNTIYF.